The present T cell receptor (beta chain) was sequenced within a study of siplizumab effects on memory and regulatory T cells. Overall study findings and caveats: Naive or memory phenotype was unassignable for roughly 80-96% of proliferating CD4+ or CD8+ clones. Mapping to unstimulated subsets was achieved for only a minor fraction of alloreactive clones.

Method: immunoSEQ multiplex PCR; TCRdb's copy keeps in-frame clones and lacks some. The data show about 50,000 clones, about 90% seen once. Of note for this clone: Its target is not known.

CDR3 length: 16 residues. Trimming removed 0 bases at V and 6 bases at J, with 15 bases between. The germline CDR1 and CDR2 sequences are WSHSY and SAAADI. This clonotype was sampled from a human donor in good health. This chain uses TRBV10-2 with TRBJ1-5; TRBD1 is a possible D gene (5 bases). The sample was naive CD8+ T cells sorted from blood. CDR3 DNA: TGCGCCAGCAGTGAGTCGAGGGTGTTGGGGGGTCAGCCCCAGCATTTT. Translating it yields CASSESRVLGGQPQHF.